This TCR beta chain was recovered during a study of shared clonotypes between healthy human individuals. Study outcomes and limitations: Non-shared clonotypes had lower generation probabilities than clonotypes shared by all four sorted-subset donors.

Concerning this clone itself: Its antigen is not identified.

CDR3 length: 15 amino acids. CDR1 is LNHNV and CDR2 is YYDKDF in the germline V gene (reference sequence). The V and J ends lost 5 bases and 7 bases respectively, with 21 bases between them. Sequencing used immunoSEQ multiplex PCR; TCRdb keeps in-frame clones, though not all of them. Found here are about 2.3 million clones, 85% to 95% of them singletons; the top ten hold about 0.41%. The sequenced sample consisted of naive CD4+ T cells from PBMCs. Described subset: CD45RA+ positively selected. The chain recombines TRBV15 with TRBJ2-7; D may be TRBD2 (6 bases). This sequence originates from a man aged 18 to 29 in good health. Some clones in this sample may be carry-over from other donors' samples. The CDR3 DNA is TGTGCCACCAGCTTAGGGAGGACGGATGGCTATGAGCAGTACTTC. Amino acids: CATSLGRTDGYEQYF. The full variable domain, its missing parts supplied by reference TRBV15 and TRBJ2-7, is DAMVIQNPRYQVTQFGKPVTLSCSQTLNHNVMYWYQQKSSQAPKLLFHYYDKDFNNEADTPDNFQSRRPNTSFCFLDIRSPGLGDTAMYLCATSLGRTDGYEQYFGPGTRLTVT.